This T cell receptor beta chain was captured by sequencing in a study of T cell responses to AZD1222 COVID-19 vaccine. The length of the CDR3 is 12 residues. Germline CDR1 MDHEN, CDR2 SYDVKM. Trimming took off 7 bases at V and 3 bases at J, with 10 bases between the two ends. Sequenced by immunoSEQ multiplex PCR; TCRdb stores in-frame clones only, minus some. The sample lists 200,000 or so clones, 85% to 95% seen once, with 0.95% to 1.1% in the top ten. Regarding the study as a whole: Unmutated variant regions are reportedly targeted by nearly half of spike-specific TCRs. No day 14 peak samples; only post-peak repertoires were characterized. Spike-specific TCR depth and breadth grew after two AZD1222 doses.

As to this clone: Its antigen is unknown.

The sequencing here drew on peripheral blood, taken on day 0 of MenACWY control vaccination. This TCR derives from an adult in good health. The chain combines TRBV28 with TRBJ2-7; D possibly corresponds to TRBD2 (5 bases). CDR3 amino acids: CASTVEGYEQYF. DNA of the CDR3: TGTGCCAGCACCGTTGAGGGCTACGAGCAGTACTTC.